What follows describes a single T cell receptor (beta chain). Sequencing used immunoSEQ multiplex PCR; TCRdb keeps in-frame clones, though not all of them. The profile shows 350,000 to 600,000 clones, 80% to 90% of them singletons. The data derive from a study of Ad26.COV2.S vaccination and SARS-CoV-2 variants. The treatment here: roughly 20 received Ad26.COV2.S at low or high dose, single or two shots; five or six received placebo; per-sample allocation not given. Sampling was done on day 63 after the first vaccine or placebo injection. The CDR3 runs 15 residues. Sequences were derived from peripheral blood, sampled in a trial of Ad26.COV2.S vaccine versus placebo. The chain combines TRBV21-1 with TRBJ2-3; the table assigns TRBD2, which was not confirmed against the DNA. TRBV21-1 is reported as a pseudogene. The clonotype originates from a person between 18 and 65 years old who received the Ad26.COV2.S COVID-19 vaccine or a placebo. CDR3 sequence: CASNVMAGVTDTQYF. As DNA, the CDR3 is TGTGCCAGCAACGTTATGGCGGGAGTAACAGATACGCAGTATTTT.